This T cell receptor beta chain came from a study of shared clonotypes between healthy human individuals. The CDR3 is 14 residues long. Germline V gene lookup returns CDR1 SGHDN and CDR2 FVKESK. V was clipped by 6 bases and J by 4 bases; unmatched bases: 7. Source study methods: Sequence data from immunoSEQ were junction-only and lacked quality scores; consequently, filtering differed. Sequencing used immunoSEQ multiplex PCR; TCRdb keeps in-frame clones, though not all of them. The V and J calls and clone size were taken over from that table, and D and trimming were inferred from the DNA. The profile shows around 980,000 clones, more than 75% of them singletons.

Material for sequencing was memory CD4+ T cells from PBMCs. Subset indicated: CD45RA-negative fraction. The gene calls are TRBV14 and TRBJ1-2; 8 bases align to TRBD1. This clonotype was sampled from a man younger than 35 in good health. Some clones in this sample may be carry-over from other donors' samples. The CDR3 loop is CASRAGGASYGYTF. DNA of the CDR3: TGTGCCAGCAGGGCAGGGGGCGCATCCTATGGCTACACCTTC.